The 20 T cell receptor beta chains presented below share a single source sample, sequenced in a study of Ad26.COV2.S vaccination and SARS-CoV-2 variants. Indicated treatment: 15 to 20 received Ad26.COV2.S at low or high dose, single or two shots; about 5 received placebo; per-sample allocation not given. After the first vaccine or placebo injection, samples were drawn on day 63. Assay used: immunoSEQ multiplex PCR; TCRdb lists only in-frame clones, some missing. The sample contains around 350,000 clones, 70% to 90% of which appear only once. The specimen was peripheral blood, collected in a trial of Ad26.COV2.S vaccine versus placebo. Receptors were obtained from a person aged 18 to 65 who received the Ad26.COV2.S COVID-19 vaccine or a placebo.

CDR3 residues: CASNPFGLAGDSEQFF. CDR3 sequence (DNA): TGTGCCAGCAACCCCTTCGGGCTAGCGGGAGACAGCGAGCAGTTCTTC. The chain recombines TRBV16 with TRBJ2-1; 10 nucleotides agree with TRBD2. There are 16 residues in the CDR3. Per the germline V gene, CDR1 is KGHSY and CDR2 is FQNENV. V shed 7 bases and J 10 bases; nucleotides not matched to a gene: 16.

The V gene is TRBV24-1, the J gene TRBJ2-5, with D possibly matching TRBD2 (6 bases). Trimming removed 9 bases from V and 5 bases from J, with 15 bases in between. The CDR3 spans 13 residues. CDR1 and CDR2 (germline): KGHDR, SFDVKD. The CDR3 DNA reads TGTGCCACCCGGGACGGGGGATCGGAGACCCAGTACTTC. Protein product: CATRDGGSETQYF.

The chain links TRBV5-1 to TRBJ2-2, with 9 nucleotides matching TRBD2. This CDR3 has 16 amino acids. Germline-derived CDR1 and CDR2 are SGHRS and YFSETQ. The ends lost 4 bases at V and 2 bases at J; junction bases unmatched: 6. This CDR3 is CASSPSSGTNTGELFF. CDR3 coding DNA: TGCGCCAGCAGCCCCTCTAGCGGGACTAACACCGGGGAGCTGTTTTTT.

Remarks on this clone: Other DNA sequences within the sample encode an identical CDR3. The rearrangement uses TRBV5-1 and TRBJ2-5; D might be TRBD2 (6 bases). CDR1 and CDR2 (germline): SGHRS, YFSETQ. Trimming stripped 2 bases from V and 4 bases from J, with 12 bases between. The CDR3 runs 14 residues. The chain's CDR3 is CASSFEGAGETQYF. DNA of the CDR3: TGCGCCAGCAGCTTCGAGGGAGCGGGAGAGACCCAGTACTTC.

V usage is TRBV6-6 and J usage is TRBJ1-4, with a weak D call TRBD1 (5 bases). V lost 6 bases, J lost 0 bases, and 11 bases lay in between. This CDR3 contains 15 residues. The germline V gene has CDR1 MNHNY and CDR2 SVGAGI (reference sequence). CDR3 in DNA: TGTGCCAGCAGCCGGGCAGGGTCAACTAATGAAAAACTGTTTTTT. Amino acids: CASSRAGSTNEKLFF.

J is TRBJ1-6 and V is TRBV5-1; D remains unclear. V dropped 0 bases and J dropped 6 bases, with 4 bases sitting between them. CDR1 is SGHRS and CDR2 is YFSETQ in the germline V gene. The CDR3 is made up of 13 amino acids. The CDR3 DNA reads TGCGCCAGCAGCTTGGTGCCTAATTCACCCCTCCACTTT. Protein: CASSLVPNSPLHF.

The CDR3 sequence is CASSYGTGGAMNEQFF. In DNA form, the CDR3 reads TGTGCCAGCAGCTATGGGACGGGGGGGGCCATGAATGAGCAGTTCTTC. The chain has TRBV5-4 and TRBJ2-1; 8 bases match TRBD2. The ends lost 3 bases at V and 7 bases at J; junction bases unmatched: 12. In germline, CDR1 is SGHNT, CDR2 YYREEE (reference sequence). The CDR3 runs to 16 residues.

The chain combines TRBV19 with TRBJ2-7, with TRBD2 identical over 11 bases. This CDR3 contains 16 residues. The trim removed 5 bases at V and 3 bases at J, leaving 9 bases unmatched. Germline V gene sequence: CDR1 LNHDA, CDR2 SQIVND (reference sequence). This CDR3 reads CASSPQRLAGLYEQYF. The CDR3 region has the DNA TGTGCCAGTAGTCCCCAACGACTAGCGGGACTCTACGAGCAGTACTTC.

This clone was detected ten times or more. This rearrangement joins TRBV28 to TRBJ2-6, with D uncertain. Germline V gives CDR1 MDHEN, CDR2 SYDVKM. V lost 4 bases and J 0 bases, leaving 7 bases between the germline ends. The CDR3 spans 15 residues. CDR3 protein: CASSSGYSGANVLTF. The CDR3 nucleotides are TGTGCCAGCAGTTCCGGGTACTCTGGGGCCAACGTCCTGACTTTC.

The CDR3 nucleotides are TGTGCCAGCAGAGTCGAAGGTGGATGGAGGAACCCCGCCGGACTGTTTTTT. Amino acid sequence: CASRVEGGWRNPAGLFF. The chain recombines TRBV2 with TRBJ1-4; D gene unclear. In germline, CDR1 is SNHLY, CDR2 FYNNEI. V was shortened by 6 bases and J by 13 bases, with 30 bases between the two germline ends. The CDR3 runs to 17 residues.

The chain joins TRBV11-2 to TRBJ2-2; TRBD1 agrees at 7 bases. J gave up 4 bases and V 7 bases, and 6 bases lay outside the gene matches. The CDR3 runs to 14 residues. Germline assignment: CDR1 SGHAT and CDR2 FQNNGV. This CDR3 reads CASTADRFTGELFF. Written as DNA, the CDR3 is TGTGCCAGCACCGCGGACAGGTTCACCGGGGAGCTGTTTTTT. Filled out from reference TRBV11-2 and TRBJ2-2, the complete variable domain reads EAGVAQSPRYKIIEKRQSVAFWCNPISGHATLYWYQQILGQGPKLLIQFQNNGVVDDSQLPKDRFSAERLKGVDSTLKIQPAKLEDSAVYLCASTADRFTGELFFGEGSRLTVL.

The chain is built from TRBV6-5 and TRBJ2-3, with 10 positions matching TRBD2. CDR1 MNHEY and CDR2 SVGAGI come from the germline V gene. Trimming at V came to 2 bases and at J to 6 bases, leaving 8 bases not matched to a gene. This CDR3 has 16 amino acids. The CDR3 loop reads CASSYLTSGLPDTQYF. As DNA, the CDR3 is TGTGCCAGCAGTTACCTGACTAGCGGGCTCCCGGATACGCAGTATTTT.

CDR3 sequence (DNA): TGTGCCAGCAGCATGGTCAACTCCTACGAGCAGTACTTC. Translation: CASSMVNSYEQYF. The chain has TRBV7-9 and TRBJ2-7; no clear D gene. V lost 5 bases and J lost 0, with 8 bases in between. This CDR3 comprises 13 residues. In germline, CDR1 is SEHNR, CDR2 FQNEAQ (reference sequence).

This rearrangement joins TRBV5-1 to TRBJ2-1, with TRBD2 identical over 11 bases. The CDR3 runs to 15 residues. The junction had 5 bases not matched to a gene; V was cut back by 2 bases and J by 7 bases. CDR1 and CDR2 from the germline V gene are SGHRS and YFSETQ. CDR3 sequence reads: CASSFIAGGQNEQFF. The CDR3 DNA is TGCGCCAGCAGCTTTATAGCGGGGGGGCAAAATGAGCAGTTCTTC.

The gene calls are TRBV7-2 and TRBJ2-3; D not certain. Germline V gene data show CDR1 as SGHTA and CDR2 as FQGNSA. The CDR3 is 14 amino acids. V lost 8 bases and J 2 bases, leaving 14 bases between the germline ends. The CDR3 nucleotides read TGTGCCAGCTTAAGTAGGTCCTTCACAGATACGCAGTATTTT. Translated: CASLSRSFTDTQYF.

As for this clone: The same CDR3 also results from other DNA sequences found in this sample. The chain links TRBV5-4 to TRBJ2-5, with 8 bases matching TRBD1. Germline lookup yields CDR1 SGHNT and CDR2 YYREEE (reference sequence). V lost 2 bases, J lost 4 bases, and 4 bases stayed unmatched. This CDR3 contains 14 residues. DNA for the CDR3: TGTGCCAGCAGCTTAGAACAGGGGGGAGAGACCCAGTACTTC. It specifies CASSLEQGGETQYF. Filled out from reference TRBV5-4 and TRBJ2-5, the complete variable domain reads ETGVTQSPTHLIKTRGQQVTLRCSSQSGHNTVSWYQQALGQGPQFIFQYYREEENGRGNFPPRFSGLQFPNYSSELNVNALELDDSALYLCASSLEQGGETQYFGPGTRLLVL.

The gene calls are TRBV7-9 and TRBJ2-7; D remains unclear. The V and J ends lost 2 bases and 0 bases respectively, with 5 bases between them. The germline V gene encodes CDR1 SEHNR and CDR2 FQNEAQ (reference sequence). CDR3 length: 13 residues. The CDR3 DNA sequence: TGTGCCAGCAGCTTATCGAGCTCCTACGAGCAGTACTTC. Its protein product is CASSLSSSYEQYF.

The rearrangement links TRBV30 to TRBJ2-5, with D perhaps matching TRBD1 (5 bases). This CDR3 comprises 13 residues. Germline V lookup: CDR1 GTSNPN, CDR2 SVGIG (reference sequence). Trimming removed 2 bases from V and 5 bases from J, with 12 bases in between. The CDR3 coding sequence is TGTGCCTGGAGTACCCAGGGTGGGGAGACCCAGTACTTC. It specifies CAWSTQGGETQYF.

The rearrangement uses TRBV7-8 and TRBJ2-7; TRBD1 might be the D (6 bases). Trimming shortened V by 5 bases and J by 3 bases, and 8 bases separated the two germline ends. This CDR3 has 12 residues. The germline V gene encodes CDR1 SGHVS and CDR2 FQNEAQ. The CDR3 region has the DNA TGTGCCAGCAGCGGACAGAACTACGAGCAGTACTTC. Translating it yields CASSGQNYEQYF.

This clone turned up a few times. The chain joins TRBV14 to TRBJ2-5; TRBD2 matches at 7 bases. This CDR3 comprises 15 residues. After removal of 2 bases from V and 2 bases from J, the junction contained 5 bases not matched to a gene. The germline gives CDR1 SGHDN, CDR2 FVKESK. The CDR3 region is CASSQWGGFQETQYF. As DNA, the CDR3 is TGTGCCAGCAGCCAATGGGGGGGGTTTCAAGAGACCCAGTACTTC.